This T cell receptor (beta chain) was recorded in a study of T-cell memory formation after mild COVID-19. Overall study results and limits: Mostly located in CM and EM were contracting CD4+ clones, with contracting CD8+ clones located in EMRA. The authors left the SARS-CoV-2 specificity of second-wave clones peaking on day 37 unconfirmed.

Per germline, CDR1 MNHNS and CDR2 SASEGT. V was clipped by 1 base and J by 4 bases; unmatched bases: 3. CDR3 length: 16 residues. After 5'RACE with constant-segment primers, TCR alpha and TCR beta cDNA libraries carrying sample barcodes and UMIs were obtained. MiXCR, applied by TCRdb to the 5' RACE reads, yields one record per CDR3 protein. The table has over 120,000 distinct CDR3 sequences, 15% to 20% seen once. There are a few counts of this clonotype. Its antigen remains unknown. This sequence joins TRBV6-1 and TRBJ2-1; 11 bases align to TRBD2. This receptor was obtained from an adult woman who had mild COVID-19 (a few samples of this study predate the infection). Cell type and time point are not known. The source material was PBMCs or a T cell subset sorted from them (not recorded which). The CDR3: CASSEVLAGDYNEQFF. The CDR3 DNA reads as TGTGCCAGCAGTGAAGTACTAGCGGGGGATTACAATGAGCAGTTCTTC.